These 31 T cell receptor beta chains were all obtained from the same sample, sequenced in a study of OX40 agonist ivuxolimab in advanced cancers. Generated by immunoSEQ multiplex PCR, the TCRdb table keeps only in-frame clones and is missing some. The table shows 84,000 or so clones, with 70% to 90% occurring only once. Material: CD4+ or CD8+ T cells sorted from blood, obtained in a trial of the OX40 agonist ivuxolimab. Source of these receptors: an adult with an advanced solid tumor such as melanoma, head and neck, liver or kidney cancer.

The V call is TRBV4-2, the J call TRBJ2-2; a weak D match, TRBD2 (7 bases). Germline V gives CDR1 LGHNA, CDR2 YNFKEQ. V was pared by 0 bases and J by 7 bases, with 15 bases between. The CDR3 is 16 residues long. The CDR3 bases are TGTGCCAGCAGCCAAGAGGGGGGGCCGGCGTACGGGGAGCTGTTTTTT. Its translation is CASSQEGGPAYGELFF.

This chain joins TRBV7-9 and TRBJ2-2; maybe TRBD2 (6 bases). Per germline, CDR1 SEHNR and CDR2 FQNEAQ (reference sequence). This CDR3 is 13 amino acids long. The V gene lost 5 bases and the J gene lost 7 bases, with 11 bases spanning the gap. This chain's CDR3 is CASSPTGSGELFF. Here the CDR3 DNA reads TGTGCCAGCAGCCCCACCGGGAGCGGGGAGCTGTTTTTT.

This chain joins TRBV19 and TRBJ1-6; D is undetermined. This CDR3 contains 15 residues. The V end lost 5 bases, the J end lost 3 bases, and 11 bases lay between the germline ends. Germline-derived CDR1 and CDR2 are LNHDA and SQIVND (reference sequence). Written as DNA, the CDR3 is TGTGCCAGTAGTGCAAATCAGGTCTATAATTCACCCCTCCACTTT. Translation: CASSANQVYNSPLHF.

The chain is built from TRBV7-2 and TRBJ1-3; tentative D call: TRBD1 (6 bases). The CDR3 loop spans 16 amino acids. Germline loops: CDR1 SGHTA, CDR2 FQGNSA. Trimming left V 3 bases short and J 0 bases short, with 12 bases between. For the CDR3, the DNA is TGTGCCAGCAGCTTCGGGGGCGCGACCTCTGGAAACACCATATATTTT. Translating gives CASSFGGATSGNTIYF.

This rearrangement joins TRBV4-2 to TRBJ2-5; TRBD2 matches 11 bases. This CDR3 comprises 21 residues. CDR1 is LGHNA, CDR2 YNFKEQ, per germline. V shed 0 bases, J shed 1 base, and the junction held 16 bases outside the gene matches. CDR3 DNA: TGTGCCAGCAGCCAAGAGTTGGGGCTAGCGGGGGGCTTACAAACCCAAGAGACCCAGTACTTC. Residues: CASSQELGLAGGLQTQETQYF.

The rearrangement links TRBV5-8 to TRBJ1-5, with 7 bases that match TRBD1. Trimming took 3 bases from V and 4 from J; bases not matched to a gene: 4. The CDR3 is 14 residues long. Germline CDR1 is SGHTS and CDR2 is YDEGEE. In nucleotides, the CDR3 is TGTGCCAGCAGCTCGTGGGGACAGAATCAGCCCCAGCATTTT. Translating gives CASSSWGQNQPQHF.

The chain links TRBV18 to TRBJ2-2, with a weak D call TRBD1 (5 bases). The V end lost 3 bases, the J end lost 8 bases, and 13 bases lay between the germline ends. Germline V gene lookup returns CDR1 KGHSH and CDR2 LQKENI. The length of the CDR3 is 14 residues. CDR3 sequence (DNA): TGTGCCAGCTCACCGACCCAGAACAGGGGGGAGCTGTTTTTT. Protein: CASSPTQNRGELFF.

The gene calls are TRBV5-5 and TRBJ2-6; D is unresolved. Germline V CDR1 and CDR2: SGHKS, YYEKEE (reference sequence). V lost 3 bases and J lost 3, with 7 bases in between. This CDR3 spans 14 amino acids. The CDR3 DNA reads TGTGCCAGCAGCTCGGGCGGTGGGGCCAACGTCCTGACTTTC. Residues: CASSSGGGANVLTF.

The chain carries TRBV10-1 and TRBJ1-1; D is unresolved. The CDR3 is made up of 13 amino acids. Germline lookup yields CDR1 WNHNN and CDR2 SYGVQD (reference sequence). V was shortened by 0 bases and J by 7 bases, with 9 bases between the two germline ends. CDR3 nucleotides: TGCGCCAGCAGTGAGTCGGCGACGAGTGAAGCTTTCTTT. It translates to CASSESATSEAFF.

This CDR3 reads CSVARDDFWSEQYF. The CDR3 bases are TGCAGCGTTGCCCGGGACGATTTCTGGTCCGAGCAGTACTTC. This sequence joins TRBV29-1 and TRBJ2-7, with D perhaps matching TRBD1 or TRBD2 (5 bases each). Trimming shortened V by 4 bases and J by 6 bases, and 19 bases separated the two germline ends. The germline CDR1 and CDR2 sequences are SQVTM and ANQGSEA. There are 14 residues in the CDR3.

This clone was counted once. The gene calls are TRBV29-1 and TRBJ2-7; a possible D gene is TRBD1 (6 bases). Germline V gives CDR1 SQVTM, CDR2 ANQGSEA. V lost 1 base, J lost 1 base, and 11 bases lay in between. The CDR3 has 14 amino acids. Written as DNA, the CDR3 is TGCAGCGTTGAAGGGGGGCAGAAGTCCTACGAGCAGTACTTC. Protein: CSVEGGQKSYEQYF.

The chain employs TRBV27 and TRBJ2-1, with D tentatively TRBD1 (6 bases). V was pared by 3 bases and J by 1 base, with 13 bases between. The CDR3 runs to 16 residues. Germline lookup yields CDR1 MNHEY and CDR2 SMNVEV (reference sequence). The CDR3 nucleotides read TGTGCCAGCAGTTTTAGAGGACAGTTGTCCTACAATGAGCAGTTCTTC. The encoded protein is CASSFRGQLSYNEQFF.

J is TRBJ1-2 and V is TRBV2; no clear D gene. CDR1 is SNHLY, CDR2 FYNNEI, per germline. V lost 3 bases to trimming and J lost 7 bases, with 9 bases between them. The CDR3 length is 12 residues. CDR3 loop: CASSELGIGYTF. CDR3 bases: TGTGCCAGCAGTGAGTTAGGGATTGGCTACACCTTC.

The chain links TRBV10-2 to TRBJ2-5; D not resolved. Trimming took off 7 bases at V and 5 bases at J, with 14 bases between the two ends. CDR1 is WSHSY, CDR2 SAAADI, per germline. The CDR3 is made up of 13 amino acids. Written as DNA, the CDR3 is TGCGCCAGCAAGGCGACCTCTCCTGAGACCCAGTACTTC. It codes for CASKATSPETQYF.

The J gene is TRBJ2-5, the V gene TRBV2; D remains ambiguous. V lost 6 bases and J lost 0, with 11 bases in between. The CDR3 covers 14 residues. Germline V lookup: CDR1 SNHLY, CDR2 FYNNEI. CDR3 loop: CASRQGQYQETQYF. For the CDR3, the DNA is TGTGCCAGCAGGCAAGGGCAGTACCAAGAGACCCAGTACTTC.

Comments on this clone: No DNA is shown, since the ends of the CDR3 on it are uncertain; the CDR3 is the one TCRdb lists. This rearrangement joins TRBV19 to TRBJ1-5. The CDR3 totals 11 residues, both ends included. Germline V gene lookup returns CDR1 LNHDA and CDR2 SQIVND (reference sequence). The CDR3 region is CASTSGWPQHF.

The gene calls are TRBV6-1 and TRBJ1-5, with 10 bases lining up with TRBD1. The CDR3 is 15 residues long. Losses at the gene ends were 4 bases for V and 7 bases for J; bases not matched to a gene: 7. Germline-derived CDR1 and CDR2 are MNHNS and SASEGT. The CDR3 reads CASSVETGGRQPQHF. DNA for the CDR3: TGTGCCAGCAGTGTGGAGACAGGGGGCAGACAGCCCCAGCATTTT.

The V and J genes are TRBV5-4 and TRBJ1-6, with TRBD1 identical over 7 bases. The J segment lost 8 bases and the V segment lost 4 bases, leaving 12 bases of the junction unmatched. This CDR3 region has 16 residues. CDR1 and CDR2 from the germline V gene are SGHNT and YYREEE (reference sequence). This CDR3 is CASSAIRGAVDSPLHF. The CDR3 nucleotides are TGTGCCAGCAGCGCGATCAGGGGGGCGGTGGATTCACCCCTCCACTTT.

V is TRBV11-2 and J is TRBJ2-1, with D hard to call. Trimming left V 1 base short and J 9 bases short, with 4 bases between. The CDR3 loop spans 11 amino acids. Germline V lookup: CDR1 SGHAT, CDR2 FQNNGV. The CDR3 nucleotides are TGTGCCAGCAGCTTAGGAGGTGAGCAGTTCTTC. It codes for CASSLGGEQFF.

The V call is TRBV6-1, the J call TRBJ2-5, with TRBD1 matching over 10 bases. The germline gives CDR1 MNHNS, CDR2 SASEGT. This CDR3 comprises 20 residues. The V gene end was trimmed by 1 base and the J gene end by 2 bases; junction bases not matched to a gene: 16. The CDR3 sequence is CASSEGGLGQGWARQETQYF. In nucleotides, the CDR3 is TGTGCCAGCAGTGAAGGGGGTTTGGGACAGGGGTGGGCTCGTCAAGAGACCCAGTACTTC.

There are a few counts of this clone. The rearrangement uses TRBV7-9 and TRBJ1-1; 10 bases align to TRBD1. V gave up 0 bases and J gave up 11 bases; unmatched junction bases: 12. Per the germline V gene, CDR1 is SEHNR and CDR2 is FQNEAQ (reference sequence). CDR3 length: 16 residues. This CDR3 reads CASSLARPGQGTRAFF. CDR3 bases: TGTGCCAGCAGCTTAGCCCGACCGGGACAGGGGACGAGGGCTTTCTTT.

J is TRBJ2-5 and V is TRBV19; 7 positions match TRBD1. Germline trimming cut 6 bases from V and 6 bases from J; bases unmatched to any gene: 10. The CDR3 is 14 residues long. Germline assignment: CDR1 LNHDA and CDR2 SQIVND (reference sequence). In nucleotides, the CDR3 is TGTGCCAGTAGCCAACGGACAGGCGCCCAGACCCAGTACTTC. This translates into CASSQRTGAQTQYF.

This chain links TRBV2 with TRBJ2-1, with TRBD2 identical over 7 bases. This CDR3 has 14 residues. Trimming removed 6 bases from V and 0 bases from J; junction bases left unmatched: 2. Germline lookup yields CDR1 SNHLY and CDR2 FYNNEI. In DNA, the CDR3 is TGTGCCAGCAGGGGAGGGGACTCCTACAATGAGCAGTTCTTC. This codes for CASRGGDSYNEQFF.

The rearrangement joins TRBV10-1 to TRBJ2-7; the match to TRBD2 covers 11 bases. Unmatched junction bases numbered 13, after V lost 6 bases and J lost 9 bases. Germline-derived CDR1 and CDR2 are WNHNN and SYGVQD (reference sequence). CDR3 length equals 15 residues. In DNA form, the CDR3 reads TGCGCCAGCAGCCGAAGCGGGACTAGCGGTTCCGGGCAGTACTTC. It is translated as CASSRSGTSGSGQYF.

The V gene is TRBV5-1, the J gene TRBJ2-3, with 12 bases lining up with TRBD2. The trim removed 4 bases at V and 7 bases at J, leaving 10 bases unmatched. The CDR3 extends over 16 amino acids. Germline loops: CDR1 SGHRS, CDR2 YFSETQ. CDR3 sequence: CASSGTLAGGPYTQYF. CDR3 in DNA: TGCGCCAGCAGCGGAACGCTAGCGGGGGGGCCATATACGCAGTATTTT.

The chain couples TRBV5-1 to TRBJ2-7, with D possibly being TRBD1 (5 bases). The CDR3 runs to 14 residues. Per the germline V gene, CDR1 is SGHRS and CDR2 is YFSETQ. With 2 bases removed from V and 7 bases from J, the gap between germline ends came to 16 bases. The CDR3 coding sequence is TGCGCCAGCAGCTTCAAGGGGAAGGATGGTGAGCAGTACTTC. This translates into CASSFKGKDGEQYF.

V usage is TRBV19 and J usage is TRBJ1-5; 8 bases match TRBD1. The V segment lost 0 bases and the J segment 6 bases; nucleotides outside the gene matches: 1. The CDR3 has 14 residues. The germline V gene encodes CDR1 LNHDA and CDR2 SQIVND (reference sequence). CDR3 nucleotides: TGTGCCAGTAGTATAGAACAGGGGGTTCAGCCCCAGCATTTT. It codes for CASSIEQGVQPQHF.

The rearrangement uses TRBV27 and TRBJ2-7; 11 bases agree with TRBD1. V trimming: 6 bases; J trimming: 5 bases; junction bases outside the gene matches: 9. The germline V gene has CDR1 MNHEY and CDR2 SMNVEV (reference sequence). This CDR3 is built from 15 residues. CDR3 nucleotide sequence: TGTGCCAGCAGACCGAGGGACAGGGGGTGGAACGAGCAGTACTTC. Its protein product is CASRPRDRGWNEQYF.

The CDR3 protein is CASSQGLPGSLQETQYF. The CDR3 DNA reads as TGTGCCAGCAGCCAAGGATTACCGGGTTCCTTACAAGAGACCCAGTACTTC. The rearrangement joins TRBV14 to TRBJ2-5; D uncertain. Trimming removed 1 base from V and 2 bases from J, with 17 bases in between. Germline V gene data show CDR1 as SGHDN and CDR2 as FVKESK. The CDR3 runs to 17 residues.

This chain connects TRBV27 to TRBJ2-7; D is possibly TRBD1 or TRBD2 (5 bases each). V lost 5 bases and J lost 4, with 12 bases in between. The CDR3 extends over 13 amino acids. Germline V gene sequence: CDR1 MNHEY, CDR2 SMNVEV (reference sequence). The CDR3 DNA sequence: TGTGCCAGCAGTCGGGACGGTATATACGAGCAGTACTTC. Protein: CASSRDGIYEQYF.

This clone was counted a single time. The rearrangement joins TRBV5-4 to TRBJ2-3; possibly TRBD2 for D (5 bases). Germline lookup yields CDR1 SGHNT and CDR2 YYREEE (reference sequence). This CDR3 spans 14 amino acids. Deletions cut 2 bases from V and 2 bases from J, with 9 bases between. The CDR3 loop reads CASSFGLSTDTQYF. DNA of the CDR3: TGTGCCAGCAGCTTTGGACTTTCCACAGATACGCAGTATTTT.